The 26 T cell receptor beta chains listed next were all sequenced from one sample in a study of metastatic and nonmetastatic thyroid tumors. Every patient underwent thyroid surgery untreated. MiXCR reprocessed the PCR reads for TCRdb. This table holds around 19,000 clones, around 11% found once. Material for sequencing was blood. The receptors derive from a female donor with papillary thyroid cancer or a benign thyroid nodule (not recorded which). Some clones in this sample may be carry-over from other donors' samples.

A few counts support this clone. Being one base from a much bigger clone, this may be a read error. This chain links TRBV7-8 with TRBJ1-4; 11 positions agree with TRBD1. CDR1 and CDR2 (germline): SGHVS, FQNEAQ. The CDR3 extends over 14 amino acids. Here the CDR3 reads CASNLGDRGRKLFF. The CDR3 DNA follows: TGTGCCAGCAACTTAGGGGACAGGGGGAGAAAACTGTTTTTT.

By frequency in the sample, this clone is medium-sized (0.01 to 0.1%). The chain joins TRBV6-1 to TRBJ2-2; D may be TRBD2 (6 bases). V was shortened by 9 bases and J by 2 bases, with 16 bases between the two germline ends. Germline values: CDR1 MNHNS, CDR2 SASEGT. This CDR3 comprises 15 residues. CDR3 residues: CASHTGESNTGELFF. The CDR3 DNA is TGTGCCAGTCATACGGGGGAATCTAACACCGGGGAGCTGTTTTTT.

In its sample, this clone ranks as medium-sized. The rearrangement links TRBV6-4 to TRBJ2-3; the match to TRBD2 covers 7 bases. The germline CDR1 and CDR2 sequences are MRHNA and SNTAGT. Losses at the gene ends were 3 bases for V and 1 base for J; bases not matched to a gene: 4. The length of the CDR3 is 15 residues. The CDR3 is CASSESTSGTDTQYF. DNA for the CDR3: TGTGCCAGCAGTGAGTCTACTAGCGGCACAGATACGCAGTATTTT.

This clone was counted at least ten times. The chain employs TRBV27 and TRBJ1-2; D unresolved. The CDR3 is 15 amino acids. CDR1 and CDR2 (germline): MNHEY, SMNVEV (reference sequence). V lost 6 bases to trimming and J lost 4 bases, with 18 bases between them. Here the CDR3 DNA reads TGTGCCAGCAGAGCCACGGCGGGGAGGATCTATGGCTACACCTTC. Translating it yields CASRATAGRIYGYTF.

By sample fraction, this clone is medium-sized (0.01 to 0.1%). J is TRBJ2-3 and V is TRBV19, with 9 bases identical to TRBD2. The J segment lost 4 bases and the V segment lost 7 bases, leaving 9 bases of the junction unmatched. The germline CDR1 and CDR2 sequences are LNHDA and SQIVND (reference sequence). There are 15 residues in the CDR3. This chain's CDR3 is CASNQEAGGPDTQYF. DNA of the CDR3: TGTGCCAGTAATCAGGAGGCGGGAGGGCCAGATACGCAGTATTTT. Together with reference TRBV19 and TRBJ2-3, the CDR3 gives the full variable domain: DGGITQSPKYLFRKEGQNVTLSCEQNLNHDAMYWYRQDPGQGLRLIYYSQIVNDFQKGDIAEGYSVSREKKESFPLTVTSAQKNPTAFYLCASNQEAGGPDTQYFGPGTRLTVL.

This clone was recorded many times. The chain carries TRBV2 and TRBJ2-7, with a weak D call TRBD1 (6 bases). Trimming removed 8 bases at V and 7 bases at J, with 24 bases between. The CDR3 sequence is 15 residues long. Germline CDR1 SNHLY, CDR2 FYNNEI. The CDR3 DNA reads TGTGCCAGCTGGCCGGGGACACCCCCTTTAGGGGAGCAGTACTTC. This gives the protein CASWPGTPPLGEQYF.

Ten or more counts support this clone. V usage is TRBV27 and J usage is TRBJ2-5, with D perhaps matching TRBD1 (6 bases). Germline assignment: CDR1 MNHEY and CDR2 SMNVEV (reference sequence). Trimming stripped 2 bases from V and 2 bases from J, with 9 bases between. The CDR3 extends over 14 amino acids. The DNA of the CDR3 is TGTGCCAGCAGTTTACTCGGACAGCAAGAGACCCAGTACTTC. Protein sequence: CASSLLGQQETQYF.

This clone was picked up many times. The chain employs TRBV11-2 and TRBJ2-1; 10 positions match TRBD1. The CDR3 is 15 amino acids. The germline CDR1 and CDR2 sequences are SGHAT and FQNNGV. J gave up 2 bases and V 5 bases, and 3 bases lay outside the gene matches. The CDR3: CASSRQGATYNEQFF. CDR3 nucleotide sequence: TGTGCCAGCAGCCGACAGGGGGCCACCTACAATGAGCAGTTCTTC.

Within the sample, this clone is medium-sized. The CDR3 region is CASSWDSSYNEQFF. CDR3 bases: TGTGCCAGCAGTTGGGACAGCTCCTACAATGAGCAGTTCTTC. V gene TRBV6-2 or TRBV6-3 combines with J gene TRBJ2-1, with 7 bases identical to TRBD1. The CDR3 has 14 amino acids. J was trimmed by 0 bases and V by 4 bases; bases with no gene match: 0. Germline V gene sequence: CDR1 MNHEY, CDR2 SVGEGT.

This clone was picked up a small number of times. A much larger clone lies one base from this, so it may be a read error. This chain links TRBV29-1 with TRBJ1-1; D unclear. This CDR3 is built from 12 residues. Germline assignment: CDR1 SQVTM and CDR2 ANQGSEA. The chain's CDR3 is CRVEQLNTEAFF. The CDR3, as DNA: TGCAGAGTTGAACAGTTGAACACTGAAGCTTTCTTT.

The table lists this clone with many counts. This rearrangement joins TRBV5-5 to TRBJ2-7; D is unresolved. CDR3 length: 16 residues. V was trimmed by 5 bases and J by 3 bases, leaving 21 bases between them. Germline values: CDR1 SGHKS, CDR2 YYEKEE (reference sequence). This chain's CDR3 is CASRKTNLGDGYEQYF. Written as DNA, the CDR3 is TGTGCCAGCAGGAAAACTAATCTTGGCGACGGCTACGAGCAGTACTTC.

Points on this clone: A clone one base away is much larger, so this may be a read error. This chain connects TRBV30 to TRBJ1-5, with D tentatively TRBD1 (5 bases). The CDR3 is 13 residues long. The germline gives CDR1 GTSNPN, CDR2 SVGIG (reference sequence). Here the CDR3 DNA reads TGTACCTGGAGTGTAGGTAGGGGACAGCCCCAGCATTTT. Its translation: CTWSVGRGQPQHF.

This clone has only a few counts. At one end, the junction sequence differs from germline, possibly due to a read error. The J gene is TRBJ2-1, the V gene TRBV6-1; D gene unclear. This CDR3 spans 14 amino acids. CDR1 MNHNS and CDR2 SASEGT come from the germline V gene. CDR3 sequence: CASRGLPTYNDQFF. The CDR3 region has the DNA TGTGCCAGCAGAGGGCTACCAACCTACAATGATCAGTTCTTC.

This clone occurred a few times. The gene calls are TRBV6-2 or TRBV6-3 and TRBJ2-7, with D perhaps TRBD2 (5 bases). Trimming removed 5 bases from V and 0 bases from J, with 14 bases in between. Germline loops: CDR1 MNHEY, CDR2 SVGEGT. CDR3 length: 15 amino acids. The CDR3 nucleotides are TGTGCCAGCAGTCCTCCACCCGGGGACTCCTACGAGCAGTACTTC. As protein: CASSPPPGDSYEQYF.

This clone occurred many times. The V gene is TRBV27, the J gene TRBJ2-2, with D possibly being TRBD1 (5 bases). Trimming removed 4 bases from V and 5 bases from J, with 14 bases in between. The V gene's germline CDR1 is MNHEY and CDR2 SMNVEV (reference sequence). This CDR3 has 15 amino acids. The CDR3 loop is CASSSLAGLTGELFF. In DNA form, the CDR3 reads TGTGCCAGCAGTTCCCTGGCAGGGTTGACCGGGGAGCTGTTTTTT.

The V and J genes are TRBV7-8 and TRBJ2-7; tentatively, D is TRBD1 or TRBD2 (5 bases each). V lost 0 bases and J 6 bases, leaving 21 bases between the germline ends. CDR3 size: 17 residues. Germline CDR1 SGHVS, CDR2 FQNEAQ. The CDR3 loop is CASSLALRVRGSIEQYF. The CDR3 region has the DNA TGTGCCAGCAGCTTAGCGCTGAGGGTTAGGGGCTCGATCGAGCAGTACTTC.

There are many counts of this clone. The rearrangement uses TRBV29-1 and TRBJ2-1, with TRBD2 matching 12 bases. The trim removed 5 bases at V and 7 bases at J, leaving 12 bases unmatched. CDR3 length: 16 residues. Germline CDR1 reads SQVTM; CDR2 reads ANQGSEA. CDR3 protein: CSVSPLLAGGRNEQFF. The CDR3 DNA sequence: TGCAGCGTTTCCCCCTTACTAGCGGGGGGACGGAATGAGCAGTTCTTC.

This clone was seen repeatedly, ten times or more. In DNA, the CDR3 is TGTGCCTGGACCTCGGGCGGGAGGGAGCAGTTCTTC. Translating it yields CAWTSGGREQFF. V gene TRBV30 combines with J gene TRBJ2-1; TRBD2 aligns across 8 bases. The V and J ends lost 4 bases and 10 bases, in that order; junction bases with no gene match: 6. There are 12 residues in the CDR3. Germline-derived CDR1 and CDR2 are GTSNPN and SVGIG (reference sequence).

This clone was recorded many times. This sequence joins TRBV29-1 and TRBJ1-4; 9 bases map to TRBD1. Per the germline V gene, CDR1 is SQVTM and CDR2 is ANQGSEA. Germline trimming cut 4 bases from V and 4 bases from J; bases unmatched to any gene: 4. The CDR3 consists of 14 residues. The CDR3 spells CSVGGGQGNEKLFF. CDR3 DNA: TGCAGCGTTGGAGGGGGACAGGGTAATGAAAAACTGTTTTTT.

At least ten counts were recorded for this clone. The chain joins TRBV4-3 to TRBJ2-1, with D possibly TRBD1 on 5 matching bases. Trimming took off 0 bases at V and 1 base at J, with 10 bases between the two ends. The CDR3 is 16 amino acids. CDR1 and CDR2 (germline): LGHNA, YSLEER. The CDR3 reads CASSQDSGWSYNEQFF. The CDR3 region has the DNA TGCGCCAGCAGCCAAGACTCAGGGTGGTCCTACAATGAGCAGTTCTTC.

This clone was recorded at least ten times. The CDR3 coding sequence is TGTGCCAGCAGCCTATTATGGGGTAATGAGCAGTTCTTC. Residues: CASSLLWGNEQFF. This chain links TRBV7-2 with TRBJ2-1; D remains ambiguous. The CDR3 has 13 amino acids. Germline lookup yields CDR1 SGHTA and CDR2 FQGNSA. V gave up 5 bases and J gave up 7 bases, with 12 bases separating them.

This clone showed up many times. The chain recombines TRBV9 with TRBJ1-6; D gene uncertain. Trimming left V 7 bases short and J 1 base short, with 3 bases between. Germline V lookup: CDR1 SGDLS, CDR2 YYNGEE. CDR3 length: 12 residues. The CDR3 loop reads CASGSYNSPLHF. The CDR3 DNA is TGTGCCAGCGGGTCCTATAATTCACCCCTCCACTTT.

This clone was recorded at least ten times. This chain uses TRBV7-2 with TRBJ2-1, with TRBD2 matching over 12 bases. The CDR3 has 14 amino acids. With V trimmed by 6 bases and J by 8 bases, 5 bases remained unmatched. Germline CDR1 reads SGHTA; CDR2 reads FQGNSA. The CDR3 DNA sequence: TGTGCCAGCAGTTTGGCTAGCGGGAGGGATGAGCAGTTCTTC. The encoded protein is CASSLASGRDEQFF.

This clone appeared a few times. V usage is TRBV6-1 and J usage is TRBJ1-2; D gene uncertain. The germline CDR1 and CDR2 sequences are MNHNS and SASEGT. Trimming pared 6 bases from V and 5 bases from J, leaving 10 bases between. The CDR3 sequence is 12 residues long. The CDR3 reads CASREQSYGYTF. CDR3 sequence (DNA): TGTGCCAGCAGGGAACAGTCTTATGGCTACACCTTC.

Sample share makes this clone medium-sized. V is TRBV6-4 and J is TRBJ2-2, with 9 bases that match TRBD1. V gave up 3 bases and J gave up 4 bases; unmatched junction bases: 6. CDR3 length: 16 amino acids. Germline CDR1 and CDR2: MRHNA and SNTAGT. In DNA, the CDR3 is TGTGCCAGCAGTGAAGGGACAGGGCGTAGCACCGGGGAGCTGTTTTTT. As protein: CASSEGTGRSTGELFF.

This clone was recorded many times. The chain couples TRBV4-1 to TRBJ2-3; TRBD2 matches at 10 bases. The CDR3 runs to 16 residues. Germline V gene sequence: CDR1 MGHRA, CDR2 YSYEKL. The junction had 5 bases not matched to a gene; V was cut back by 3 bases and J by 2 bases. The CDR3 DNA sequence: TGCGCCAGCAGCCATATTGGACTAGCGGACACAGATACGCAGTATTTT. Translation: CASSHIGLADTDTQYF.